The 5 T cell receptor beta chains below come from one sample, sequenced in a study of tumor-infiltrating lymphocytes in glioblastoma multiforme. TCRB libraries came from RNA via three nested multiplex PCR rounds. TCRdb analysed the multiplex PCR reads with MiXCR anew, one entry per CDR3 protein. Of more than 13,000 distinct CDR3 sequences listed, 65% to 80% are singletons. Sequencing used brain tumor tissue. These receptors all come from a male donor with glioblastoma.

This chain uses TRBV4-1 with TRBJ2-3; D unresolved. Germline V CDR1 and CDR2: MGHRA, YSYEKL. V lost 4 bases and J lost 1, with 12 bases in between. This CDR3 comprises 15 residues. CDR3 protein: CASSPDTFGTDTQYF. The CDR3 region has the DNA TGCGCCAGCAGCCCTGACACATTTGGCACAGATACGCAGTATTTT.

The V gene is TRBV6-5, the J gene TRBJ2-1, with no clear D. CDR3 length: 13 residues. CDR1 and CDR2 from the germline V gene are MNHEY and SVGAGI. The V and J ends lost 6 bases and 5 bases respectively, with 11 bases between them. The CDR3 DNA is TGTGCCAGCAGGCCGGACGGTAACAATGAGCAGTTCTTC. This translates into CASRPDGNNEQFF.

The table lists this clonotype with a count of one. The V call is TRBV6-6, the J call TRBJ1-4; D may be TRBD1 (6 bases). The CDR3 covers 13 residues. V lost 9 bases, J lost 6 bases, and 14 bases lay in between. Per germline, CDR1 MNHNY and CDR2 SVGAGI (reference sequence). The CDR3 reads CASSTGRHEKLFF. Here the CDR3 DNA reads TGTGCCAGTTCCACAGGGAGGCATGAAAAACTGTTTTTT.

The chain joins TRBV20-1 to TRBJ2-3; the D is unclear. V shed 2 bases and J shed 4 bases, with 4 bases lying between them. Looked up from germline, CDR1 is DFQATT and CDR2 is SNEGSKA (reference sequence). This CDR3 is 11 amino acids long. The CDR3 here is CSARTADTQYF. In DNA form, the CDR3 reads TGCAGTGCTAGAACCGCAGATACGCAGTATTTT.

This clonotype was detected once. V usage is TRBV29-1 and J usage is TRBJ2-3; D might be TRBD2 (6 bases). Trimming shortened V by 8 bases and J by 3 bases, and 9 bases separated the two germline ends. This CDR3 is 11 amino acids long. Per germline, CDR1 SQVTM and CDR2 ANQGSEA. CDR3 in DNA: TGCAGCCTGGGGGGTACAGATACGCAGTATTTT. Translation: CSLGGTDTQYF.